This TCR beta chain was found in a study of blood T cell repertoires in COVID-19. Sequencing used immunoSEQ multiplex PCR; TCRdb keeps in-frame clones, though not all of them. The sample consists of around 300,000 clones, roughly 90% of them appearing once. The germline V and J ends were trimmed by 6 bases and 7 bases, with 15 bases remaining between them. The CDR3 sequence is 13 residues long. Sequenced input: peripheral blood. The chain recombines TRBV12-3 or TRBV12-4 with TRBJ1-2, with D perhaps TRBD1 (6 bases). The TCR comes from a man aged 50-60 years with acute or convalescent COVID-19. CDR3 sequence (DNA): TGTGCCAGCAGCGTAACAGGGTTTGGTGGCTACACCTTC. Its translation: CASSVTGFGGYTF.